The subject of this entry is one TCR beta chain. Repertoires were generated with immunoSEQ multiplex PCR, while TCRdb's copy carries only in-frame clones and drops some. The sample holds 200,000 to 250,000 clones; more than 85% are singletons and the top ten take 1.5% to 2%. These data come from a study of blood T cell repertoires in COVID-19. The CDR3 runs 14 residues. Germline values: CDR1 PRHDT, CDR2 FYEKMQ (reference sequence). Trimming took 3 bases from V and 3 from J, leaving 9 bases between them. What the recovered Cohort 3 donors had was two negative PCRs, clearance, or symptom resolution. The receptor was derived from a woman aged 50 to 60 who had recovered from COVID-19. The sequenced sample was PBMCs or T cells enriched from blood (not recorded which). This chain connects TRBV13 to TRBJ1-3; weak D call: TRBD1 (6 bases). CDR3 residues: CASSFTGYGNTIYF. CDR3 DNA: TGTGCCAGCAGCTTCACAGGGTATGGAAACACCATATATTTT. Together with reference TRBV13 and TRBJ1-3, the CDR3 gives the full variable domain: AAGVIQSPRHLIKEKRETATLKCYPIPRHDTVYWYQQGPGQDPQFLISFYEKMQSDKGSIPDRFSAQQFSDYHSELNMSSLELGDSALYFCASSFTGYGNTIYFGEGSWLTVV.